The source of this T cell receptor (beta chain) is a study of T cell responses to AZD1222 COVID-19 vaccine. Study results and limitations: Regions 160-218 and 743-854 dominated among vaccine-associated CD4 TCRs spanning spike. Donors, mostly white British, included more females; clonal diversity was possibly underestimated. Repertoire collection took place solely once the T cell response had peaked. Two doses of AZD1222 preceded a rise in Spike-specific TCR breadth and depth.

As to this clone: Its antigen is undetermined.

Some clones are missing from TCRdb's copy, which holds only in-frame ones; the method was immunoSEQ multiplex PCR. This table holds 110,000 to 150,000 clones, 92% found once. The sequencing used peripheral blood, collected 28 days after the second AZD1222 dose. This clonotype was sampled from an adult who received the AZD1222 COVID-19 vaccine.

The CDR3 DNA is TGTGCCTGTAGGGGGTGGGCTGAAGCTTTCTTT. This codes for CACRGWAEAFF. V gene TRBV28 combines with J gene TRBJ1-1; D perhaps matches TRBD1 (6 bases). The germline V gene encodes CDR1 MDHEN and CDR2 SYDVKM. V gave up 11 bases and J gave up 6 bases, with 13 bases separating them. The CDR3 runs 11 residues.